These T cell receptor beta chains were read from a single sample in a study of shared clonotypes between healthy human individuals. Assay: immunoSEQ multiplex PCR; the TCRdb copy retains only in-frame clones and omits some. The sample lists 1,100,000 or so clones, approximately 78% occurring once. Sequencing used memory CD4+ T cells from PBMCs. The receptors here all came from a man between 18 and 35 years old in good health. Some clones in this sample may be carry-over from other donors' samples. CDR3s include the opening cysteine and the closing phenylalanine or tryptophan. D genes are given only for firm matches. The size entry is marked missing in some rows and otherwise reads once, few, many or a size class.

v_gene	d_gene	abundance	j_gene	CDR3nt	CDR3aa
TRBV28	-	-	TRBJ2-5	TGTGCCAGCAGTTTTGGTGTTCTTGAGACCCAGTACTTC	CASSFGVLETQYF
TRBV28	TRBD1	-	TRBJ1-2	TGTGCCAGCAGTTTAAACTTCGGAATGTTTGGACAGGGGGCGAGCGGTAGCTATGGCTACACCTTC	CASSLNFGMFGQGASGSYGYTF
TRBV27	-	many	TRBJ2-7	TGTGCCAGCAGTTCGGGTGGACGGGAGCGGCGCGAGCAGTACTTC	CASSSGGRERREQYF
TRBV28	-	-	TRBJ1-1	TGTGCCAGCAGTCTCACCGACACCGTGAACACTGAAGCTTTCTTT	CASSLTDTVNTEAFF
TRBV2	-	-	TRBJ2-2	TGTGCCAGCAGGTCTCAGGGGATCAACACCGGGGAGCTGTTTTTT	CASRSQGINTGELFF
TRBV11-2	TRBD2	-	TRBJ2-5	TGTGCCAGCAGCTTTTCCAGCGGGGGAGAGACCCAGTACTTC	CASSFSSGGETQYF
TRBV2	-	-	TRBJ2-7	TGTGCCAGCAGGGTGGATGGACAGATCTACGAGCAGTACTTC	CASRVDGQIYEQYF
TRBV28	-	once	TRBJ2-5	TGTGCCAGCAGTTTTAACCGGAGGGAGACCCAGTACTTC	CASSFNRRETQYF
TRBV28	TRBD1	once	TRBJ1-2	TGTGCCAGCAGACCGGGACAGCGCGTCTATGGCTACACCTTC	CASRPGQRVYGYTF
TRBV18	TRBD1	-	TRBJ2-3	TGTGCCAGCTCACCAGGCAGGGGGTCTGGGGCTGGCACAGATACGCAGTATTTT	CASSPGRGSGAGTDTQYF
TRBV18	-	-	TRBJ1-5	TGTGCCAGCTCACCAGCGGGTGAAGGTCAGCCCCAGCATTTT	CASSPAGEGQPQHF
TRBV4-2	-	-	TRBJ1-2	TGTGCCAGCAGCCAAGTTCCGGGACACTTTAACTATGGCTACACCTTC	CASSQVPGHFNYGYTF
TRBV11-3	-	-	TRBJ2-7	TGTGCCAGCAGCAAGGGGCGGGGCTCCTACGAGCAGTACTTC	CASSKGRGSYEQYF
TRBV7-9	-	-	TRBJ1-2	TGTGCCAGCAGTCCTCTCTACTCATCGAACTATGGCTACACCTTC	CASSPLYSSNYGYTF
TRBV4-1	-	few	TRBJ2-7	TGCGCCAGCAGCCAAGTCTTACGAGACAAAGAGCAGTACTTC	CASSQVLRDKEQYF
TRBV9	TRBD2	few	TRBJ2-2	TGTGCCAGCAGCCCCCGGGCACTAGCGGGATTGAAAGTCGGGGAGCTGTTTTTT	CASSPRALAGLKVGELFF
TRBV5-4	-	-	TRBJ1-1	TGTGCCAGCAGCAGGACAGCGATGAACACTGAAGCTTTCTTT	CASSRTAMNTEAFF
TRBV7-2	TRBD2	-	TRBJ2-5	TGTGCCAGCAGCCTCGGACTAGCCCAAGAGACCCAGTACTTC	CASSLGLAQETQYF